One and the same sample provided the 21 T cell receptor beta chains below, sequenced in a study of post-analysis software for immune sequencing data. Study-wide findings and caveats: Controls showed lower frequencies than patients for five TRBV segments, and TRBV5-6, TRBV5-1 and TRBV20-1 were among these.

Unique molecular identifiers were built into the TCR beta cDNA libraries. One entry per CDR3 protein results from TCRdb running MiXCR on the PCR reads. The sample records 650,000 to 850,000 distinct CDR3 sequences, about 43% being singletons. For these receptors, no antigen is known. Sequencing input: blood. The receptor set was obtained from a girl aged 10-17 years with multiple sclerosis.

This clonotype was recorded a few times. The J gene is TRBJ1-2, the V gene TRBV15, with D possibly being TRBD1 (5 bases). The CDR3 covers 14 residues. Germline V gives CDR1 LNHNV, CDR2 YYDKDF (reference sequence). The ends were cut back, 0 bases at V and 3 bases at J, with 8 bases in the middle. CDR3 residues: CATSRDGGYYGYTF. Written as DNA, the CDR3 is TGTGCCACCAGCAGAGATGGGGGGTACTATGGCTACACCTTC. The full variable domain, its missing parts supplied by reference TRBV15 and TRBJ1-2, is DAMVIQNPRYQVTQFGKPVTLSCSQTLNHNVMYWYQQKSSQAPKLLFHYYDKDFNNEADTPDNFQSRRPNTSFCFLDIRSPGLGDTAMYLCATSRDGGYYGYTFGSGTRLTVV.

This clonotype turned up a few times. This sequence joins TRBV5-1 and TRBJ2-1, with TRBD1 as a possible D gene (5 bases). This CDR3 has 13 residues. The germline V gene has CDR1 SGHRS and CDR2 YFSETQ. Between the trimmed V and J ends, which lost 7 bases and 2 bases, there was a span of 10 bases. The CDR3: CASRLDTYNEQFF. The CDR3 nucleotides read TGCGCCAGCCGTCTGGACACCTACAATGAGCAGTTCTTC.

For the CDR3, the DNA is TGTGCCAGCAGGCGGACAGATCAGTCAGATACGCAGTTCTTC. The encoded protein is CASRRTDQSDTQFF. The V and J genes are TRBV6-5 and TRBJ2-1, with a weak D call TRBD1 (6 bases). CDR3 length: 14 residues. Germline lookup yields CDR1 MNHEY and CDR2 SVGAGI. With 6 bases removed from V and 12 bases from J, the gap between germline ends came to 21 bases.

CDR3 loop: CSVEYGGRAVNEQFF. For the CDR3, the DNA is TGCAGCGTTGAATACGGCGGGAGGGCCGTCAATGAGCAGTTCTTC. This sequence joins TRBV29-1 and TRBJ2-1; TRBD2 matches 9 bases. Trimming removed 2 bases from V and 6 bases from J; junction bases left unmatched: 8. Germline CDR1 reads SQVTM; CDR2 reads ANQGSEA. The CDR3 contains 15 residues.

This clonotype showed up just a few times. The V call is TRBV9, the J call TRBJ2-1, with TRBD2 matching 12 bases. The CDR3 extends over 18 amino acids. Germline V gene sequence: CDR1 SGDLS, CDR2 YYNGEE. The V and J ends lost 3 bases and 2 bases, in that order; junction bases with no gene match: 9. The DNA of the CDR3 is TGTGCCAGCAGCGGCCTAGCGGGAGGGCCCGGAGCCTACAATGAGCAGTTCTTC. Protein sequence: CASSGLAGGPGAYNEQFF.

This chain connects TRBV5-1 to TRBJ2-1, with a tentative D call TRBD2 (5 bases). The DNA matches TRBJ2-7 better at its end, which makes the J call doubtful. The germline CDR1 and CDR2 sequences are SGHRS and YFSETQ. The CDR3 has 15 residues. In DNA, the CDR3 is TGCGCCAGCAGCTTAGACTCCGCGGGTCTGAATGAGCAGTACTTC. This translates into CASSLDSAGLNEQYF.

This clonotype was detected only a few times. Germline is not matched at one junction end, which may reflect a read error. The J gene is TRBJ2-1, the V gene TRBV24-1; TRBD2 aligns across 7 bases. This CDR3 spans 18 amino acids. CDR1 and CDR2 from the germline V gene are KGHDR and SFDVKD. The CDR3 reads CATGDPQGGGSGYNEQFF. CDR3 bases: TGTGCCACCGGTGATCCCCAGGGAGGCGGGAGTGGTTACAATGAGCAGTTCTTC.

Only a few counts were recorded for this clonotype. The rearrangement uses TRBV18 and TRBJ2-7; TRBD2 aligns across 11 bases. The germline V gene encodes CDR1 KGHSH and CDR2 LQKENI. V dropped 0 bases and J dropped 3; count of bases not matched to a gene: 4. CDR3 length: 16 residues. The CDR3 bases are TGTGCCAGCTCACCACCGGGACTAGCGGACTACTACGAGCAGTACTTC. Residues: CASSPPGLADYYEQYF.

V and J are TRBV9 and TRBJ1-4, with 10 bases fitting TRBD1. The CDR3 is made up of 14 amino acids. Losses at the gene ends were 10 bases for V and 0 bases for J; bases not matched to a gene: 3. From germline, CDR1 is SGDLS and CDR2 YYNGEE. CDR3 sequence reads: CARQGAATNEKLFF. CDR3 DNA: TGTGCCCGACAGGGGGCTGCAACTAATGAAAAACTGTTTTTT.

This clonotype was observed once. The chain carries TRBV5-1 and TRBJ2-1; 16 bases are shared with TRBD2. This CDR3 has 17 residues. V gave up 4 bases and J gave up 5 bases; unmatched junction bases: 6. The germline V gene encodes CDR1 SGHRS and CDR2 YFSETQ. CDR3 loop: CASSTGLAGGPHNEQFF. For the CDR3, the DNA is TGCGCCAGCAGCACGGGACTAGCGGGAGGGCCCCACAATGAGCAGTTCTTC.

The gene calls are TRBV7-9 and TRBJ2-7; D gene ambiguous. Germline values: CDR1 SEHNR, CDR2 FQNEAQ (reference sequence). Between the trimmed V and J ends, which lost 3 bases and 5 bases, there was a span of 11 bases. There are 13 residues in the CDR3. The CDR3 DNA reads TGTGCCAGCAGCTTTGTGGGGAAGAACGAGCAGTACTTC. Its protein is CASSFVGKNEQYF.

This clonotype was observed a few times. The chain uses TRBV20-1 and TRBJ2-1; TRBD1 matches 8 bases. CDR3 length: 15 residues. V lost 5 bases to trimming and J lost 6 bases; unmatched junction nucleotides: 12. Germline V gene sequence: CDR1 DFQATT, CDR2 SNEGSKA (reference sequence). This CDR3 reads CSARVRGRTCNEQFF. The CDR3 DNA reads as TGCAGTGCTCGAGTCAGGGGGCGGACTTGCAATGAGCAGTTCTTC.

This clonotype was counted a few times. Relative to the germline gene, one junction end is altered; a read error may explain this. This chain uses TRBV7-3 with TRBJ2-1, with 12 bases fitting TRBD2. Germline V CDR1 and CDR2: SGHTA, FQGTGA. The CDR3 sequence is 15 residues long. The chain's CDR3 is CASSTTSGSYSEQFF. In DNA form, the CDR3 reads TGTGCCAGCAGCACGACTAGCGGGAGTTACAGTGAGCAGTTCTTC.

The genes are TRBV29-1 and TRBJ2-7, with TRBD2 matching 9 bases. V dropped 7 bases and J dropped 6; count of bases not matched to a gene: 19. Germline-derived CDR1 and CDR2 are SQVTM and ANQGSEA. The length of the CDR3 is 16 residues. CDR3 amino acids: CSARGSSAGGSGEQYF. The CDR3 region has the DNA TGCAGCGCCCGGGGGTCTTCAGCGGGAGGTTCCGGCGAGCAGTACTTC.

The chain carries TRBV29-1 and TRBJ2-7, with a tentative D call TRBD2 (5 bases). The CDR3 is 10 amino acids. Trimming stripped 6 bases from V and 5 bases from J, with 8 bases between. CDR1 is SQVTM, CDR2 ANQGSEA, per germline. The chain's CDR3 is CSVSGDEQYF. The CDR3 DNA reads as TGCAGCGTATCCGGGGACGAGCAGTACTTC.

The V gene is TRBV27, the J gene TRBJ2-5; perhaps TRBD2 as D (5 bases). This CDR3 is 12 amino acids long. Trimming shortened V by 4 bases and J by 11 bases, and 14 bases separated the two germline ends. The V gene's germline CDR1 is MNHEY and CDR2 SMNVEV (reference sequence). The CDR3 spells CASSSAGGEQYF. DNA of the CDR3: TGTGCCAGCAGTTCCGCTGGAGGAGAGCAGTACTTC.

J is TRBJ2-7 and V is TRBV28; TRBD1 agrees at 12 bases. Germline CDR1 is MDHEN and CDR2 is SYDVKM. The J segment lost 2 bases and the V segment lost 5 bases, leaving 7 bases of the junction unmatched. CDR3 length: 16 residues. The CDR3 is CASSNPGQGAPYEQYF. The CDR3 bases are TGTGCCAGCAGTAATCCGGGACAGGGGGCACCCTACGAGCAGTACTTC.

This sequence joins TRBV7-6 and TRBJ2-1, with D perhaps TRBD1 (5 bases). This CDR3 comprises 16 residues. V was cut by 2 bases and J by 1 base, with 12 bases left in between. Germline V CDR1 and CDR2: SGHVS, FNYEAQ. The CDR3 region is CASSLSGAGSYNEQFF. The DNA for the CDR3 is TGTGCCAGCAGCTTAAGTGGGGCAGGGTCCTACAATGAGCAGTTCTTC. Complete variable domain (other parts from reference TRBV7-6 and TRBJ2-1): GAGVSQSPRYKVTKRGQDVALRCDPISGHVSLYWYRQALGQGPEFLTYFNYEAQQDKSGLPNDRFSAERPEGSISTLTIQRTEQRDSAMYRCASSLSGAGSYNEQFFGPGTRLTVL.

The chain employs TRBV12-3 or TRBV12-4 and TRBJ2-3; D not resolved. This CDR3 is built from 11 residues. V lost 8 bases and J 4 bases, leaving 7 bases between the germline ends. CDR3 loop: CASGGADTQYF. DNA of the CDR3: TGTGCCAGCGGTGGAGCAGATACGCAGTATTTT.

With respect to this clonotype: An end of the junction differs from the germline gene, which may be a read error. The genes are TRBV12-3 or TRBV12-4 and TRBJ1-3; 8 nucleotides align to TRBD1. CDR3 length: 14 amino acids. CDR3 loop: CAGSKTGAGNTIYF. The CDR3 nucleotides read TGTGCCGGCAGTAAGACAGGGGCTGGAAACACCATATATTTT.

The gene calls are TRBV7-9 and TRBJ2-4, with 14 bases identical to TRBD2. The closer fit of TRBJ2-7 to the DNA end suggests the J call may be wrong. This CDR3 spans 17 amino acids. CDR1 SEHNR and CDR2 FQNEAQ come from the germline V gene (reference sequence). Here the CDR3 DNA reads TGTGCCAGCAGCTCGGGACTAGCGGGAGAAGGGGGCTACGAGCAGTACTTC. Encoded protein: CASSSGLAGEGGYEQYF.